The following is a T cell receptor (beta chain) sequence with its context. The antigen is unknown. Generated by immunoSEQ multiplex PCR, the TCRdb table keeps only in-frame clones and is missing some. This sample has 65,000 to 75,000 clones, with around 70% found just once. The entry originates in a study of vaccination effects on CD4 cells after COVID-19. In the ViraFEST assay, antigen-specific CD4+ clonotypes were identified by expansion after peptide-pool stimulation. Between days 9 and 10 of culture, CD4+ T cells were separated out. The vaccine given was either BNT162b2 or mRNA-1273, in two doses. A half-medium replacement with IL-2 medium was carried out on days 3 and 7. The receptor's source is a human donor who received a COVID-19 vaccine. This specimen was CD4+ T cells from PBMCs cultured with HCoV-229E spike peptides, taken after COVID-19 vaccination.

CDR3 region: CASRSFRDRDYGYTF. The CDR3 DNA follows: TGTGCCAGCAGATCTTTCCGGGACAGGGACTATGGCTACACCTTC. The chain employs TRBV28 and TRBJ1-2, with TRBD1 identical over 9 bases. Unmatched junction bases numbered 8, after V lost 6 bases and J lost 3 bases. This CDR3 region has 15 residues. Germline loops: CDR1 MDHEN, CDR2 SYDVKM.